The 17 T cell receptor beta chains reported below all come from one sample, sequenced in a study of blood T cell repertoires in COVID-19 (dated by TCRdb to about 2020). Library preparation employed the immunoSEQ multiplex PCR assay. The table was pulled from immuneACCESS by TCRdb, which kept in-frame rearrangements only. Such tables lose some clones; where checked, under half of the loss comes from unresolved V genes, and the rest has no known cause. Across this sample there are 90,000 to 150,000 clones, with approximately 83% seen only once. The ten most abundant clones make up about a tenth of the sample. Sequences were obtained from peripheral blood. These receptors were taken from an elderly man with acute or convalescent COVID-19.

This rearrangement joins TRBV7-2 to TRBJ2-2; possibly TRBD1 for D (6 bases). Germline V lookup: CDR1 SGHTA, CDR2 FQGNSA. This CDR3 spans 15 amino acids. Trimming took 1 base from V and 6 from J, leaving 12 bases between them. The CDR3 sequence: CASSLGGLVSGELFF. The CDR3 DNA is TGTGCCAGCAGCTTAGGGGGGCTAGTATCCGGGGAGCTGTTTTTT.

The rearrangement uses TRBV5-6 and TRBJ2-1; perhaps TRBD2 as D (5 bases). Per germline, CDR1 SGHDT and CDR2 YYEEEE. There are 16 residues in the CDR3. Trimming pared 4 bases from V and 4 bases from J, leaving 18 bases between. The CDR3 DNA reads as TGTGCCAGCAGCGAACTAGTACTCCAACAGTACAATGAGCAGTTCTTC. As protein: CASSELVLQQYNEQFF.

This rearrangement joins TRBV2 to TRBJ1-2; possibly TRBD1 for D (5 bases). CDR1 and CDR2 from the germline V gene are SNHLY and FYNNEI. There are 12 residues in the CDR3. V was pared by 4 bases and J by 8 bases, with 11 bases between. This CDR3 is CASSVRGSGYTF. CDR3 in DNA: TGTGCCAGCAGTGTTAGGGGCTCAGGCTACACCTTC.

The CDR3 is CASSRQERDTQYF. CDR3 coding DNA: TGTGCCAGCAGCCGTCAGGAACGGGATACGCAGTATTTT. The rearrangement uses TRBV3-1 (or the pseudogene TRBV3-2) and TRBJ2-3; no definite D call. Germline loops: CDR1 LGHDT, CDR2 YNNKEL (reference sequence). Deletions cut 4 bases from V and 6 bases from J, with 11 bases between. CDR3 length: 13 amino acids.

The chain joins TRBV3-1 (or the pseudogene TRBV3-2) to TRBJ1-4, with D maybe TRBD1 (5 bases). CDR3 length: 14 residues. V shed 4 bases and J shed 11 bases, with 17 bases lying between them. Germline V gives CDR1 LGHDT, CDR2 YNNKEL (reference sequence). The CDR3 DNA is TGTGCCAGCAGCCGTGCGGGACCGACGGAGAAACTGTTTTTT. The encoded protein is CASSRAGPTEKLFF.

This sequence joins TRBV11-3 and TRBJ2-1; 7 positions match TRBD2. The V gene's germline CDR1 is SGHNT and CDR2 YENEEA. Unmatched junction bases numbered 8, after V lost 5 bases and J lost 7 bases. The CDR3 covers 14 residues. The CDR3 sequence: CASSPTGGRNEQFF. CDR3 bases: TGTGCCAGCAGCCCCACGGGAGGAAGGAATGAGCAGTTCTTC.

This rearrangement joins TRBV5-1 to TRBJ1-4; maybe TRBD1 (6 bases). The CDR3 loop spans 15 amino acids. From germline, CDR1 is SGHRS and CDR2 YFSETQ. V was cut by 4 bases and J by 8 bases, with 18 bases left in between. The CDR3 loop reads CASSPIWGPEEKLFF. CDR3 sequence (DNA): TGCGCCAGCAGCCCCATATGGGGGCCGGAGGAAAAACTGTTTTTT.

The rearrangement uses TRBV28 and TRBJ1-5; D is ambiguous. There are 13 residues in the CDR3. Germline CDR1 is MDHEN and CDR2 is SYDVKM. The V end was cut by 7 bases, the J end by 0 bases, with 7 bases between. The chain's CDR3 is CASNPYSNQPQHF. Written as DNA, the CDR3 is TGTGCCAGCAATCCTTATAGCAATCAGCCCCAGCATTTT. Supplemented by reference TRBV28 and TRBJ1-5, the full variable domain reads DVKVTQSSRYLVKRTGEKVFLECVQDMDHENMFWYRQDPGLGLRLIYFSYDVKMKEKGDIPEGYSVSREKKERFSLILESASTNQTSMYLCASNPYSNQPQHFGDGTRLSIL.

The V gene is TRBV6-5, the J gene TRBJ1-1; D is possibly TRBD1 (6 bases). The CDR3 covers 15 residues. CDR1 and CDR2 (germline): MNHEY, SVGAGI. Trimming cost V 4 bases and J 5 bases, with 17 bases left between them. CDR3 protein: CASSSPDRFSTEAFF. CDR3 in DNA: TGTGCCAGCAGTTCCCCCGACAGGTTCTCGACTGAAGCTTTCTTT.

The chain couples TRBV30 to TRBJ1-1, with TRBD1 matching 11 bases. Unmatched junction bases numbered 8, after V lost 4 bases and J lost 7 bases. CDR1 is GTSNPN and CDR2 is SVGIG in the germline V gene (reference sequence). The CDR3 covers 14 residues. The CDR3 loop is CAWTRGTGGGEAFF. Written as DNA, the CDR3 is TGTGCCTGGACGCGAGGGACAGGGGGGGGTGAAGCTTTCTTT.

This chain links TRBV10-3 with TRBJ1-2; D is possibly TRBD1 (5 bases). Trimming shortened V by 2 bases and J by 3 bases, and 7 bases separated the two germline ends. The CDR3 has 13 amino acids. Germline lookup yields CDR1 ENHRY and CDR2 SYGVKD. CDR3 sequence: CAISEQGDYGYTF. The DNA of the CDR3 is TGTGCCATCAGTGAGCAGGGTGACTATGGCTACACCTTC.

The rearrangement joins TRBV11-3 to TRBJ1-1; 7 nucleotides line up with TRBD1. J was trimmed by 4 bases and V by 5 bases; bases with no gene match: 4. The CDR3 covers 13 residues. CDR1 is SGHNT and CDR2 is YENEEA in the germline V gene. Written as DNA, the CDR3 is TGTGCCAGCAGCCGACAGGGTACCACTGAAGCTTTCTTT. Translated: CASSRQGTTEAFF.

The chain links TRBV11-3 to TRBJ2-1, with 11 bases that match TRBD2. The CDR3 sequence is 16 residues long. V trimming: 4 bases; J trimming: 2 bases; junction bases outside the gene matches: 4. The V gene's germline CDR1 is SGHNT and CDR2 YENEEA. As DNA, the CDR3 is TGTGCCAGCAGCTCTCAGGGACTAGCGGCCTACAATGAGCAGTTCTTC. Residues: CASSSQGLAAYNEQFF.

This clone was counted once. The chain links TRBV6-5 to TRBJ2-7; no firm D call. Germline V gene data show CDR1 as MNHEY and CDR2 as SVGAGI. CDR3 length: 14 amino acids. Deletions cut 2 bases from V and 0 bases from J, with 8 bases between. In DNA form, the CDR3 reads TGTGCCAGCAGTTACAAGGAGAGCTCCTACGAGCAGTACTTC. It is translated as CASSYKESSYEQYF.

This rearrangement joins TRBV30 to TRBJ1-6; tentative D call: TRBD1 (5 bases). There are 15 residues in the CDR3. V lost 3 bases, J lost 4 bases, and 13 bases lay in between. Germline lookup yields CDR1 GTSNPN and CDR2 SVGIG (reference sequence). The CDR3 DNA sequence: TGTGCCTGGAGAGGGGTCAGACCATATAATTCACCCCTCCACTTT. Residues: CAWRGVRPYNSPLHF.

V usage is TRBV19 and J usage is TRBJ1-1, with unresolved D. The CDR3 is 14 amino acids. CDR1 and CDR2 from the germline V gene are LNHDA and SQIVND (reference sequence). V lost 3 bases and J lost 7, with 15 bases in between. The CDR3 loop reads CASSIEGGLSEAFF. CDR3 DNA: TGTGCCAGTAGTATCGAGGGCGGACTCAGTGAAGCTTTCTTT.

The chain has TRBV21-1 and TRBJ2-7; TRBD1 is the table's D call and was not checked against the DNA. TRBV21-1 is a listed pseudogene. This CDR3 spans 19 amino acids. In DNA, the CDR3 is TGTGCCAGCAGCAAAAAGGAGGTACGTCGGACAGAGAACTCCTACGAGCAGTACTTC. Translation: CASSKKEVRRTENSYEQYF.